This T cell receptor beta chain was recorded in a study of T-cell memory formation after mild COVID-19. Notes on the study in general: SARS-CoV-2 specificity of second-wave clones peaking day 37 was unconfirmed.

Concerning this clonotype itself: What it binds is not known.

TCRdb reprocessed the 5' RACE reads via MiXCR and lists one record per CDR3 protein. The table shows 470,000 or so distinct CDR3 sequences, with roughly 18% occurring only once. The TCR originated in a man aged 18 to 35 who had mild COVID-19 (a few samples of this study predate the infection). Cell type and time point are not known. Sequencing was performed on PBMCs or a T cell subset sorted from them (not recorded which).

CDR3 bases: TGTGCCAGCAGTAACCCAGGAGGTCATGGTGACACTGAAGCTTTCTTT. Translating gives CASSNPGGHGDTEAFF. The chain uses TRBV6-6 and TRBJ1-1; unclear D gene. The CDR3 sequence is 16 residues long. Per germline, CDR1 MNHNY and CDR2 SVGAGI (reference sequence). V lost 5 bases and J lost 3, with 19 bases in between.